The clone carrying this T cell receptor beta chain was seen at least ten times. What it binds is not known. This sample was included in a study of T-cell memory formation after mild COVID-19. Study-level background: TCR clusters were largely donor specific. Study-level results: Nothing showed for sure that second-wave clones peaking on day 37 were SARS-CoV-2 specific. CD4+ contracting clones were mainly CM and EM; CD8+ ones, EMRA. Cross-reactive memory appears to have joined, as suggested by some responding clones showing up in pre-infection memory.

MiXCR was run by TCRdb on the 5' RACE reads, yielding one entry per CDR3 protein. The table has around 200,000 distinct CDR3 sequences, roughly a tenth seen once. This CDR3 has 15 amino acids. V shed 6 bases, J shed 2 bases, and the junction held 6 bases outside the gene matches. This clonotype was obtained from a man aged 18 to 35 who had mild COVID-19 (a few samples of this study predate the infection). Cell type and time point are not known. The sample taken for sequencing was PBMCs or a T cell subset sorted from them (not recorded which). The chain couples TRBV12-3 or TRBV12-4 to TRBJ1-5, with TRBD1 identical over 8 bases. DNA of the CDR3: TGTGCCAGCAGGGGCGACAGGGGACGCAATCAGCCCCAGCATTTT. This gives the protein CASRGDRGRNQPQHF.